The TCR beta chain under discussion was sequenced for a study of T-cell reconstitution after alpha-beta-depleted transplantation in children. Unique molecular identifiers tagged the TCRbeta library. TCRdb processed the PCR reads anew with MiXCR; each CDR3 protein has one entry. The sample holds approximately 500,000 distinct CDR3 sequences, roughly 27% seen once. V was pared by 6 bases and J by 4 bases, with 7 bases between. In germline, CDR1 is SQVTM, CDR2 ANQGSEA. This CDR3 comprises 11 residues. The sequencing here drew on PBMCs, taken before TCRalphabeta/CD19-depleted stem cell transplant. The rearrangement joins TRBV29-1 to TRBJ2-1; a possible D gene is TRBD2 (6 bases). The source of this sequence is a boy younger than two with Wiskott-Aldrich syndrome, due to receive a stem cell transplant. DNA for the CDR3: TGCAGCGTCGGGACTTACAATGAGCAGTTCTTC. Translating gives CSVGTYNEQFF.